Reported below is one T cell receptor (beta chain). The data derive from a study of human T cells and chemical hapten exposure. Time point indicated: patch test 3, about 24 weeks after DPC sensitization. As for treatment: therapeutic diphenylcyclopropenone sensitization with weekly scalp DPC. TCRdb itself ran the RACE reads through MiXCR, one entry per CDR3 protein. The sample includes roughly 100,000 distinct CDR3 sequences, less than 40% seen only once; the top ten take less than 3%. Sequencing was performed on whole blood, taken in connection with sensitization to the hapten diphenylcyclopropenone (DPC). The origin of this receptor is a man aged 35-49 years with alopecia areata. Some clones in this sample may be carry-over from other donors' samples.

The CDR3 region is CASSYGQGSLSQHF. The CDR3, as DNA: TGTGCCAGCAGTTACGGACAGGGTAGTCTCTCCCAGCATTTT. V and J are TRBV6-5 and TRBJ1-5; TRBD1 matches at 8 bases. Germline V gives CDR1 MNHEY, CDR2 SVGAGI. Trimming at V came to 2 bases and at J to 11 bases, leaving 8 bases not matched to a gene. This CDR3 has 14 residues.